A single sample gave rise to the 21 T cell receptor beta chains below, sequenced in a study of identical twins. MiXCR, run by TCRdb on the 5' RACE reads, gives a single entry per CDR3 protein. The repertoire has roughly 260,000 distinct CDR3 sequences, approximately 6.8% of them found once; the top ten carry less than 6.5%. A further study also used this sample, focusing on yellow fever vaccine responses in identical twins.

The sample was CD8+ T cells sorted from blood. Receptors originate from a woman aged 18-30 years in good health.

This clonotype was counted between two and nine times. This sequence joins TRBV2 and TRBJ2-5, with TRBD1 identical over 12 bases. The germline V gene encodes CDR1 SNHLY and CDR2 FYNNEI. Unmatched junction bases numbered 13, after V lost 3 bases and J lost 5 bases. The CDR3 totals 18 residues. DNA of the CDR3: TGTGCCAGCAGTGATGGATACCGGGACAGGGGGCTCGGGGAGACCCAGTACTTC. It is translated as CASSDGYRDRGLGETQYF.

The table lists this clonotype with a few counts. V and J are TRBV4-2 and TRBJ2-3, with a tentative D call TRBD2 (5 bases). Germline V gives CDR1 LGHNA, CDR2 YNFKEQ. The CDR3 loop spans 18 amino acids. The V and J ends lost 0 bases and 2 bases respectively, with 18 bases between them. The CDR3 bases are TGTGCCAGCAGCCAAGATATAGCCCCCTCAGACTACACAGATACGCAGTATTTT. It is translated as CASSQDIAPSDYTDTQYF.

The table lists this clonotype with a few counts. DNA for the CDR3: TGCGCCAGCAGCCAAGATTTGGCAGGGGAGATGGGGCAGCCCCAGCATTTT. This encodes CASSQDLAGEMGQPQHF. V gene TRBV4-1 combines with J gene TRBJ1-5; D is possibly TRBD1 (6 bases). The germline gives CDR1 MGHRA, CDR2 YSYEKL. The CDR3 consists of 17 residues. Trimming left V 0 bases short and J 7 bases short, with 19 bases between.

The chain carries TRBV20-1 and TRBJ2-3; perhaps TRBD2 as D (5 bases). V was pared by 6 bases and J by 6 bases, with 19 bases between. Looked up from germline, CDR1 is DFQATT and CDR2 is SNEGSKA (reference sequence). This CDR3 has 14 residues. DNA of the CDR3: TGCAGTGCCCTACGGTCACTAGGGCGGGATACGCAGTATTTT. Its translation: CSALRSLGRDTQYF.

This clonotype was observed at least ten times. This rearrangement joins TRBV15 to TRBJ2-7, with D perhaps matching TRBD1 (6 bases). Trimming shortened V by 3 bases and J by 5 bases, and 11 bases separated the two germline ends. The CDR3 covers 13 residues. Germline lookup yields CDR1 LNHNV and CDR2 YYDKDF (reference sequence). CDR3 DNA sequence: TGTGCCACCAGCAGTAAGGGACATCACGAGCAGTACGTC. This codes for CATSSKGHHEQYV.

This clonotype has more than one count but fewer than ten. The chain uses TRBV7-9 and TRBJ2-4; 10 nucleotides match TRBD1. Germline loops: CDR1 SEHNR, CDR2 FQNEAQ (reference sequence). V dropped 5 bases and J dropped 5; count of bases not matched to a gene: 9. This CDR3 comprises 16 residues. CDR3 in DNA: TGTGCCAGCAGCGTACACCGGGACAGGGGCGAAAACATTCAGTACTTC. It translates to CASSVHRDRGENIQYF. The full variable domain, in which reference TRBV7-9 and TRBJ2-4 provide the parts outside the CDR3, is DTGVSQNPRHKITKRGQNVTFRCDPISEHNRLYWYRQTLGQGPEFLTYFQNEAQLEKSRLLSDRFSAERPKGSFSTLEIQRTEQGDSAMYLCASSVHRDRGENIQYFGAGTRLSVL.

This clonotype occurred many times. The J gene is TRBJ2-5, the V gene TRBV5-1; D ambiguous. Between the trimmed V and J ends, which lost 3 bases and 4 bases, there was a span of 19 bases. Germline V gene data show CDR1 as SGHRS and CDR2 as YFSETQ. The CDR3 has 16 residues. The CDR3 sequence: CASSSLVSDGSETQYF. The CDR3, as DNA: TGCGCCAGCAGCTCCCTCGTATCTGACGGGTCAGAGACCCAGTACTTC.

This clonotype was seen many times. The CDR3 sequence is CASSKKQGARTDTQYF. In DNA form, the CDR3 reads TGTGCCAGCAGCAAAAAACAGGGGGCGCGGACAGATACGCAGTATTTT. The chain carries TRBV7-9 and TRBJ2-3, with 9 bases that match TRBD1. The V and J ends lost 5 bases and 3 bases, in that order; junction bases with no gene match: 9. The CDR3 sequence is 16 residues long. The germline CDR1 and CDR2 sequences are SEHNR and FQNEAQ (reference sequence).

This sequence joins TRBV4-1 and TRBJ2-3; possibly TRBD2 for D (6 bases). The length of the CDR3 is 14 residues. CDR1 and CDR2 from the germline V gene are MGHRA and YSYEKL. V was trimmed by 3 bases and J by 4 bases, leaving 11 bases between them. The CDR3 coding sequence is TGCGCCAGCAGCCATGGCGGAGGGGCAGATACGCAGTATTTT. This translates into CASSHGGGADTQYF.

This clonotype was counted many times. This chain links TRBV28 with TRBJ2-7; weak D call: TRBD1 (6 bases). Germline V gives CDR1 MDHEN, CDR2 SYDVKM. Trimming pared 3 bases from V and 4 bases from J, leaving 13 bases between. The CDR3 is made up of 14 amino acids. The CDR3 loop is CASSFTGKEYEQYF. CDR3 DNA: TGTGCCAGCAGTTTCACAGGGAAGGAGTACGAGCAGTACTTC.

This clonotype was detected many times. The chain employs TRBV4-2 and TRBJ2-1, with 11 bases that match TRBD2. The germline V gene encodes CDR1 LGHNA and CDR2 YNFKEQ. This CDR3 contains 18 residues. With 0 bases clipped from V and 4 bases from J, the junction kept 8 bases outside the gene matches. The CDR3, as DNA: TGTGCCAGCAGCCAAGATGAGCCTAGCGGGAGGATTTACAATGAGCAGTTCTTC. Its protein is CASSQDEPSGRIYNEQFF.

This clonotype was recorded a few times. The chain uses TRBV7-2 and TRBJ2-5, with D possibly called TRBD1 or TRBD2 (5 bases each). The CDR3 contains 17 residues. V lost 0 bases and J 4 bases, leaving 18 bases between the germline ends. Germline V gives CDR1 SGHTA, CDR2 FQGNSA. The CDR3 sequence: CASSLATIGEEGETQYF. In DNA form, the CDR3 reads TGTGCCAGCAGCTTAGCGACGATAGGGGAAGAGGGAGAGACCCAGTACTTC. The full variable domain, with the rest looked up from reference TRBV7-2 and TRBJ2-5, is GAGVSQSPSNKVTEKGKDVELRCDPISGHTALYWYRQSLGQGLEFLIYFQGNSAPDKSGLPSDRFSAERTGGSVSTLTIQRTQQEDSAVYLCASSLATIGEEGETQYFGPGTRLLVL.

This clonotype has more than one count but fewer than ten. V usage is TRBV15 and J usage is TRBJ1-6; TRBD1 is a possible D gene (6 bases). Germline values: CDR1 LNHNV, CDR2 YYDKDF (reference sequence). The CDR3 has 14 residues. Trimming pared 2 bases from V and 4 bases from J, leaving 6 bases between. This CDR3 reads CATSRQGYNSPLHF. CDR3 bases: TGTGCCACCAGCAGACAGGGGTATAATTCACCCCTCCACTTT.

This clonotype was counted only a few times. This chain joins TRBV19 and TRBJ1-1; D might be TRBD1 (6 bases). The germline V gene encodes CDR1 LNHDA and CDR2 SQIVND (reference sequence). V lost 3 bases and J lost 1, with 9 bases in between. This CDR3 region has 14 residues. The CDR3: CASSIGQTNTEAFF. The CDR3 DNA follows: TGTGCCAGTAGTATTGGACAGACGAACACTGAAGCTTTCTTT. Full variable domain (outside the CDR3, taken from reference TRBV19 and TRBJ1-1): DGGITQSPKYLFRKEGQNVTLSCEQNLNHDAMYWYRQDPGQGLRLIYYSQIVNDFQKGDIAEGYSVSREKKESFPLTVTSAQKNPTAFYLCASSIGQTNTEAFFGQGTRLTVV.

This clonotype came up many times. This chain uses TRBV5-1 with TRBJ2-7; 10 bases align to TRBD1. The germline gives CDR1 SGHRS, CDR2 YFSETQ. The length of the CDR3 is 13 residues. Trimming removed 3 bases from V and 9 bases from J; junction bases left unmatched: 6. The CDR3 coding sequence is TGCGCCAGCAGCTCGACAGGGGGCAAGTGGCAGTACTTC. It translates to CASSSTGGKWQYF.

This clonotype was recorded at least ten times. This chain's CDR3 is CAISGLAGTHYEQYF. Here the CDR3 DNA reads TGTGCCATCAGTGGCCTAGCGGGGACTCACTACGAGCAGTACTTC. V gene TRBV10-3 combines with J gene TRBJ2-7, with TRBD2 matching 9 bases. The CDR3 extends over 15 amino acids. J gave up 3 bases and V 4 bases, and 7 bases lay outside the gene matches. Germline lookup yields CDR1 ENHRY and CDR2 SYGVKD.

In this sample, this clonotype turned up many times. The V call is TRBV11-2, the J call TRBJ2-1; D remains unclear. Deletions cut 3 bases from V and 1 base from J, with 7 bases between. From germline, CDR1 is SGHAT and CDR2 FQNNGV. CDR3 length equals 14 residues. The CDR3 is CASSFLQSYNEQFF. DNA for the CDR3: TGTGCCAGCAGCTTTTTACAGTCCTACAATGAGCAGTTCTTC.

This clonotype has just a few counts. The rearrangement joins TRBV9 to TRBJ2-2; 9 bases line up with TRBD2. The V gene end was trimmed by 1 base and the J gene end by 1 base; junction bases not matched to a gene: 5. CDR1 SGDLS and CDR2 YYNGEE come from the germline V gene. The CDR3 runs 17 residues. Here the CDR3 reads CASSVPSGILNTGELFF. The CDR3 bases are TGTGCCAGCAGCGTACCTAGCGGGATTCTGAACACCGGGGAGCTGTTTTTT.

This clonotype was seen at least ten times. V gene TRBV12-3 or TRBV12-4 combines with J gene TRBJ2-2; 7 nucleotides line up with TRBD1. The V and J ends lost 6 bases and 7 bases, in that order; junction bases with no gene match: 8. This CDR3 has 14 amino acids. DNA of the CDR3: TGTGCCAGCAGCCCGGGACAGTTCGGCGGGGAGCTGTTTTTT. Translation gives CASSPGQFGGELFF.

This clonotype was seen only a few times. The chain joins TRBV3-1 to TRBJ2-1, with 9 bases aligning to TRBD2. Trimming removed 0 bases from V and 7 bases from J; junction bases left unmatched: 10. The CDR3 spans 17 residues. CDR1 and CDR2 from the germline V gene are LGHDT and YNNKEL (reference sequence). The CDR3 region is CASSQEGAGGFRNEQFF. In nucleotides, the CDR3 is TGTGCCAGCAGCCAAGAAGGGGCGGGAGGGTTTAGAAATGAGCAGTTCTTC.

This clonotype came up many times. The chain carries TRBV11-2 and TRBJ2-1, with D perhaps assigned TRBD1 or TRBD2 (5 bases each). Germline V gives CDR1 SGHAT, CDR2 FQNNGV. CDR3 length equals 14 residues. Trimming left V 3 bases short and J 3 bases short, with 9 bases between. The chain's CDR3 is CASSLGTIYNEQFF. DNA for the CDR3: TGTGCCAGCAGCTTGGGGACCATCTACAATGAGCAGTTCTTC.